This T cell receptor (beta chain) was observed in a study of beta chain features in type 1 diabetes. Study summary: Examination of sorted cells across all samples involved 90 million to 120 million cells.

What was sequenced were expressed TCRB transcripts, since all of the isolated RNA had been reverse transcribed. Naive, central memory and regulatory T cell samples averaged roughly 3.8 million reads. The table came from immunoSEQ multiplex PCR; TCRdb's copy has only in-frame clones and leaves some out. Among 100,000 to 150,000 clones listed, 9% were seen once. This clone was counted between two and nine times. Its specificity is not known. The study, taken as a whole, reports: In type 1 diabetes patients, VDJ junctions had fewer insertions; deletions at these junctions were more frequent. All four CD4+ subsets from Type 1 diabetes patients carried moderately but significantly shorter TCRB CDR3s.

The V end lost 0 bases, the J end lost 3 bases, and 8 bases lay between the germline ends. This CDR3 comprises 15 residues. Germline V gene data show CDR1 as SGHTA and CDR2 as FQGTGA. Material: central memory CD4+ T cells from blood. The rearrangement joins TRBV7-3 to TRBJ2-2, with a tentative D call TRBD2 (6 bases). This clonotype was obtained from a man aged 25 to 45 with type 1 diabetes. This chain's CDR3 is CASSLTGTHTGELFF. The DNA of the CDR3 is TGTGCCAGCAGCTTAACAGGGACTCACACCGGGGAGCTGTTTTTT. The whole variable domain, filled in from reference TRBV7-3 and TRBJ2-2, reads GAGVSQTPSNKVTEKGKYVELRCDPISGHTALYWYRQSLGQGPEFLIYFQGTGAADDSGLPNDRFFAVRPEGSVSTLKIQRTERGDSAVYLCASSLTGTHTGELFFGEGSRLTVL.